This passage covers 23 T cell receptor beta chains from one sample sequenced in a study of blood T cell repertoires in COVID-19. The protocol was immunoSEQ multiplex PCR, while the TCRdb copy is restricted to in-frame clones and leaves out a portion. The sample holds about 280,000 clones; approximately 89% are singletons and the top ten take 2.5% to 3%. Sequenced sample: PBMCs or T cells enriched from blood (not recorded which). The receptors come from a man aged 35 to 55 who had been exposed to COVID-19.

Worth noting for this clone: The same CDR3 can be traced to other DNA sequences in this sample. V gene TRBV7-2 combines with J gene TRBJ2-3; 8 nucleotides line up with TRBD2. Germline trimming cut 4 bases from V and 2 bases from J; bases unmatched to any gene: 5. The CDR3 loop spans 15 amino acids. The V gene's germline CDR1 is SGHTA and CDR2 FQGNSA. CDR3 in DNA: TGTGCCAGCAGCTCGACAGCGGGAGTCACAGATACGCAGTATTTT. It encodes CASSSTAGVTDTQYF.

The chain is built from TRBV5-1 and TRBJ1-1; tentative D call: TRBD1 (6 bases). Germline CDR1 and CDR2: SGHRS and YFSETQ. V was trimmed by 4 bases and J by 5 bases, leaving 15 bases between them. The CDR3 consists of 14 residues. The CDR3: CASSARGGGTEAFF. In DNA form, the CDR3 reads TGCGCCAGCAGCGCTCGTGGGGGCGGGACTGAAGCTTTCTTT.

The chain uses TRBV11-2 and TRBJ1-1; 8 bases agree with TRBD1. This CDR3 has 13 amino acids. Germline V gene sequence: CDR1 SGHAT, CDR2 FQNNGV. V dropped 5 bases and J dropped 4; count of bases not matched to a gene: 3. The CDR3 loop reads CASSDGQGTEAFF. CDR3 DNA sequence: TGTGCCAGCAGCGACGGACAGGGCACTGAAGCTTTCTTT.

The V call is TRBV4-1, the J call TRBJ2-1, with D unclear. CDR1 MGHRA and CDR2 YSYEKL come from the germline V gene. Trimming took 0 bases from V and 8 from J, leaving 20 bases between them. The CDR3 is 17 amino acids. The CDR3 loop is CASSQEPAPDLRDEQFF. CDR3 nucleotides: TGCGCCAGCAGCCAAGAACCAGCGCCAGATTTACGGGATGAGCAGTTCTTC.

This chain connects TRBV7-9 to TRBJ1-2, with TRBD1 matching 7 bases. CDR3 length: 16 amino acids. Germline trimming cut 5 bases from V and 5 bases from J; bases unmatched to any gene: 14. Germline V CDR1 and CDR2: SEHNR, FQNEAQ (reference sequence). The CDR3 reads CASSHGTAPVSYGYTF. CDR3 coding DNA: TGTGCCAGCAGCCACGGGACAGCGCCCGTATCTTATGGCTACACCTTC.

V is TRBV6-5 and J is TRBJ1-2, with 7 bases aligning to TRBD1. Trimming cost V 6 bases and J 6 bases; bases outside gene matches: 7. The CDR3 contains 13 residues. Germline V CDR1 and CDR2: MNHEY, SVGAGI. Here the CDR3 DNA reads TGTGCCAGCAGGACGACAGGGTTTAATGGCTACACCTTC. Translation gives CASRTTGFNGYTF.

The chain links TRBV28 to TRBJ2-2, with a weak D call TRBD1 (5 bases). V was pared by 3 bases and J by 8 bases, with 10 bases between. The germline V gene has CDR1 MDHEN and CDR2 SYDVKM. The CDR3 is 13 residues long. The chain's CDR3 is CASSLLTAGELFF. The CDR3 nucleotides are TGTGCCAGCAGTTTGTTGACAGCTGGGGAGCTGTTTTTT.

This clone was counted between two and nine times. The gene calls are TRBV29-1 and TRBJ2-1, with 7 positions matching TRBD2. The ends lost 2 bases at V and 3 bases at J; junction bases unmatched: 4. The CDR3 spans 14 residues. The germline V gene has CDR1 SQVTM and CDR2 ANQGSEA. The CDR3 nucleotides are TGCAGCGTTGAATCTAGCGGTTACTACAATGAGCAGTTCTTC. This translates into CSVESSGYYNEQFF.

CDR3 coding DNA: TGTGCCAGCAGCGTAGGGGGAGGGACTAATCGGTACACCTTC. Protein: CASSVGGGTNRYTF. The chain employs TRBV9 and TRBJ1-2; a possible D gene is TRBD1 (5 bases). Germline values: CDR1 SGDLS, CDR2 YYNGEE. This CDR3 contains 14 residues. Trimming took 0 bases from V and 11 from J, leaving 17 bases between them.

This clone was picked up a small number of times. This chain connects TRBV7-9 to TRBJ2-5; D remains ambiguous. CDR3 size: 14 residues. The germline V gene has CDR1 SEHNR and CDR2 FQNEAQ (reference sequence). V lost 2 bases and J 4 bases, leaving 11 bases between the germline ends. This chain's CDR3 is CASSLLLAPETQYF. DNA for the CDR3: TGTGCCAGCAGCTTACTTTTGGCCCCAGAGACCCAGTACTTC.

This clone was seen a single time. The rearrangement links TRBV9 to TRBJ2-2; D call uncertain. Germline values: CDR1 SGDLS, CDR2 YYNGEE. Trimming removed 0 bases at V and 0 bases at J, with 3 bases between. The CDR3 consists of 14 residues. CDR3 sequence: CASSVGPNTGELFF. CDR3 bases: TGTGCCAGCAGCGTAGGGCCGAACACCGGGGAGCTGTTTTTT.

The gene calls are TRBV14 and TRBJ2-7; 9 bases match TRBD2. J lost 6 bases, V lost 2 bases, and 11 bases had no gene match. Germline loops: CDR1 SGHDN, CDR2 FVKESK. The length of the CDR3 is 16 residues. The CDR3 region has the DNA TGTGCCAGCAGCCAACGATGGGGGCTAGCGGGACCCGAGCAGTACTTC. Its protein product is CASSQRWGLAGPEQYF. The full variable domain, in which reference TRBV14 and TRBJ2-7 provide the parts outside the CDR3, is EAGVTQFPSHSVIEKGQTVTLRCDPISGHDNLYWYRRVMGKEIKFLLHFVKESKQDESGMPNNRFLAERTGGTYSTLKVQPAELEDSGVYFCASSQRWGLAGPEQYFGPGTRLTVT.

This clone came up a few times. The rearrangement links TRBV5-6 to TRBJ2-7, with 7 bases lining up with TRBD1. The germline CDR1 and CDR2 sequences are SGHDT and YYEEEE. The CDR3 loop spans 14 amino acids. Trimming at V came to 2 bases and at J to 4 bases, leaving 6 bases not matched to a gene. The CDR3 sequence is CASSLSDREYEQYF. The CDR3 nucleotides read TGTGCCAGCAGCTTAAGCGACAGGGAGTACGAGCAGTACTTC.

V is TRBV30 and J is TRBJ1-1; weak D call: TRBD1 (5 bases). CDR3 length: 16 residues. Germline V gene lookup returns CDR1 GTSNPN and CDR2 SVGIG (reference sequence). V lost 0 bases and J lost 1, with 15 bases in between. CDR3 nucleotides: TGTGCCTGGAGTGTACCTCCGTCAGGGTGGAACACTGAAGCTTTCTTT. Amino acids: CAWSVPPSGWNTEAFF.

The genes are TRBV3-1 (or the pseudogene TRBV3-2) and TRBJ2-7; TRBD1 is a possible D gene (7 bases). Trimming removed 1 base from V and 3 bases from J, with 13 bases in between. In germline, CDR1 is LGHDT, CDR2 YNNKEL (reference sequence). This CDR3 spans 15 amino acids. The CDR3 reads CASSQGSGGYYEQYF. DNA of the CDR3: TGTGCCAGCAGCCAAGGGTCAGGGGGGTACTACGAGCAGTACTTC.

The V and J genes are TRBV7-3 and TRBJ1-1; perhaps TRBD1 as D (6 bases). Trimming took off 6 bases at V and 7 bases at J, with 18 bases between the two ends. Germline CDR1 and CDR2: SGHTA and FQGTGA. The CDR3 sequence is 14 residues long. CDR3 protein: CASSFRQVRGEAFF. CDR3 coding DNA: TGTGCCAGCAGTTTTAGACAGGTTCGAGGTGAAGCTTTCTTT.

In DNA, the CDR3 is TGCAGCGAGGGGGAGGGCTACACCTTC. Translating it yields CSEGEGYTF. The chain links TRBV29-1 to TRBJ1-2, with D possibly being TRBD1 (6 bases). CDR1 and CDR2 from the germline V gene are SQVTM and ANQGSEA. Trimming pared 7 bases from V and 8 bases from J, leaving 8 bases between. The CDR3 has 9 residues. Using reference TRBV29-1 and TRBJ1-2 for the parts outside the CDR3, the full variable domain is SAVISQKPSRDICQRGTSLTIQCQVDSQVTMMFWYRQQPGQSLTLIATANQGSEATYESGFVIDKFPISRPNLTFSTLTVSNMSPEDSSIYLCSEGEGYTFGSGTRLTVV.

This clone has a single count. CDR3 sequence (DNA): TGTGCCAGCAGCCCGGGGACAGGGTTCTCCTACGAGCAGTACTTC. As protein: CASSPGTGFSYEQYF. The rearrangement joins TRBV3-1 (or the pseudogene TRBV3-2) to TRBJ2-7; TRBD1 agrees at 9 bases. Per the germline V gene, CDR1 is LGHDT and CDR2 is YNNKEL (reference sequence). Trimming cost V 4 bases and J 0 bases; bases outside gene matches: 4. CDR3 length: 15 amino acids.

This clone was observed once. V usage is TRBV19 and J usage is TRBJ2-2, with TRBD2 matching 9 bases. The germline V gene has CDR1 LNHDA and CDR2 SQIVND (reference sequence). Unmatched junction bases numbered 22, after V lost 5 bases and J lost 3 bases. The CDR3 is 21 amino acids. CDR3: CASSSPGGGRKTSGYTGELFF. CDR3 sequence (DNA): TGTGCCAGTAGTTCTCCAGGGGGGGGCAGGAAGACTAGCGGCTACACCGGGGAGCTGTTTTTT.

This chain joins TRBV6-2 or TRBV6-3 and TRBJ1-1; possible D gene TRBD1, 6 bases. The CDR3 spans 16 residues. V lost 2 bases and J lost 6, with 19 bases in between. Germline CDR1 MNHEY, CDR2 SVGEGT. CDR3 sequence (DNA): TGTGCCAGCAGTTACCTACCGGGACATCAGTACGCTGAAGCTTTCTTT. It translates to CASSYLPGHQYAEAFF.

J is TRBJ2-5 and V is TRBV4-3, with TRBD1 identical over 8 bases. CDR1 and CDR2 from the germline V gene are LGHNA and YSLEER. V was clipped by 4 bases and J by 5 bases; unmatched bases: 9. There are 15 residues in the CDR3. CDR3 DNA sequence: TGCGCCAGCAGCCCCCGGACAGGGAGAGGTGAGACCCAGTACTTC. Its translation is CASSPRTGRGETQYF.

This clone was counted once. V usage is TRBV19 and J usage is TRBJ1-2, with TRBD1 matching over 7 bases. Germline assignment: CDR1 LNHDA and CDR2 SQIVND (reference sequence). There are 16 residues in the CDR3. V gave up 6 bases and J gave up 8 bases; unmatched junction bases: 18. The CDR3 DNA follows: TGTGCCAGTAGCGTCAGCATAAATACAGGGGTTAGCGGCTACACCTTC. Amino acid sequence: CASSVSINTGVSGYTF.

This rearrangement joins TRBV9 to TRBJ2-1; D uncertain. Germline V gene sequence: CDR1 SGDLS, CDR2 YYNGEE. V was shortened by 4 bases and J by 9 bases, with 11 bases between the two germline ends. This CDR3 region has 12 residues. CDR3 DNA: TGTGCCAGCAGCCCCCATCAGTCTGAGCAGTTCTTC. Its protein is CASSPHQSEQFF.